A single sample gave rise to the 25 T cell receptor beta chains below, sequenced in a study of cytomegalovirus exposure and HLA in healthy donors. Method: immunoSEQ multiplex PCR; TCRdb's copy keeps in-frame clones and lacks some. The profile shows 200,000 to 250,000 clones, roughly 87% of them singletons. Sequencing used PBMCs. The origin of the receptors is a young woman in good health and CMV-seropositive.

This sequence joins TRBV27 and TRBJ2-6, with TRBD1 identical over 8 bases. Germline assignment: CDR1 MNHEY and CDR2 SMNVEV (reference sequence). V lost 4 bases to trimming and J lost 0 bases; unmatched junction nucleotides: 11. The CDR3 has 19 amino acids. The CDR3 coding sequence is TGTGCCAGCAGTTCATTAGGGACAGGCCCTAGCTCTGGGGCCAACGTCCTGACTTTC. This encodes CASSSLGTGPSSGANVLTF.

V and J are TRBV27 and TRBJ2-5, with TRBD2 matching over 7 bases. V trimming: 3 bases; J trimming: 4 bases; junction bases outside the gene matches: 8. Germline CDR1 reads MNHEY; CDR2 reads SMNVEV (reference sequence). This CDR3 has 15 residues. The CDR3 sequence: CASSLSGGLVETQYF. The DNA for the CDR3 is TGTGCCAGCAGTTTGTCGGGAGGTCTCGTAGAGACCCAGTACTTC.

This chain joins TRBV29-1 and TRBJ2-1, with D perhaps matching TRBD2 (7 bases). Trimming left V 3 bases short and J 13 bases short, with 25 bases between. Germline loops: CDR1 SQVTM, CDR2 ANQGSEA. The CDR3 spans 15 residues. The CDR3 loop is CSVDGGAQYHPKQFF. DNA of the CDR3: TGCAGCGTTGATGGGGGGGCCCAGTACCATCCTAAACAGTTCTTC.

This rearrangement joins TRBV15 to TRBJ2-5, with D possibly TRBD1 on 6 matching bases. V was trimmed by 0 bases and J by 6 bases, leaving 14 bases between them. Germline lookup yields CDR1 LNHNV and CDR2 YYDKDF (reference sequence). CDR3 length: 15 residues. The CDR3 loop is CATSRERAGAQTQYF. CDR3 nucleotides: TGTGCCACCAGCAGAGAGAGGGCAGGGGCACAGACCCAGTACTTC.

The gene calls are TRBV6-1 and TRBJ2-1; no clear D. CDR3 length: 18 residues. CDR1 MNHNS and CDR2 SASEGT come from the germline V gene. The ends were cut back, 4 bases at V and 4 bases at J, with 23 bases in the middle. CDR3 sequence: CASSGSPWRTEQYNEQFF. The CDR3 DNA reads TGTGCCAGCAGTGGATCCCCCTGGAGAACGGAGCAGTACAATGAGCAGTTCTTC.

The V call is TRBV19, the J call TRBJ2-7; D might be TRBD2 (5 bases). From germline, CDR1 is LNHDA and CDR2 SQIVND (reference sequence). The CDR3 totals 15 residues. V was shortened by 1 base and J by 7 bases, with 17 bases between the two germline ends. The CDR3 here is CASSIASRGLGEQYF. CDR3 nucleotides: TGTGCCAGTAGTATAGCGTCGCGCGGGCTCGGGGAGCAGTACTTC.

The rearrangement joins TRBV6-6 to TRBJ2-1; 12 bases line up with TRBD1. CDR3 length: 16 amino acids. Germline assignment: CDR1 MNHNY and CDR2 SVGAGI (reference sequence). Trimming at V came to 6 bases and at J to 7 bases, leaving 10 bases not matched to a gene. The CDR3 nucleotides read TGTGCCAGCAGGATCGAGGGACAGGGGGCAAGGAATGAGCAGTTCTTC. This codes for CASRIEGQGARNEQFF.

A remark on this clone: Possible read error: a much larger clone is one base away. V and J are TRBV28 and TRBJ2-7, with 10 bases aligning to TRBD1. The germline CDR1 and CDR2 sequences are MDHEN and SYDVKM. This CDR3 is built from 12 residues. V lost 8 bases and J lost 2; bases outside the gene matches: 0. The CDR3 region is CASGTGAYEQYF. The CDR3, as DNA: TGTGCCAGCGGGACAGGGGCCTACGAGCAGTACTTC.

V gene TRBV19 combines with J gene TRBJ1-2; maybe TRBD1 (6 bases). V was pared by 6 bases and J by 4 bases, with 18 bases between. Germline V gene sequence: CDR1 LNHDA, CDR2 SQIVND (reference sequence). The CDR3 consists of 15 residues. The CDR3 nucleotides are TGTGCCAGTAGCAGTGCCCACGGACAGAGCTATGGCTACACCTTC. Protein product: CASSSAHGQSYGYTF.

This chain joins TRBV2 and TRBJ2-1, with 7 bases matching TRBD2. The CDR3 is 20 amino acids. V shed 6 bases, J shed 0 bases, and the junction held 20 bases outside the gene matches. Germline CDR1 SNHLY, CDR2 FYNNEI. CDR3 in DNA: TGTGCCAGCAGCGAACCGAGGCCCCTTAGCGGGCGTACCTCCTACAATGAGCAGTTCTTC. This encodes CASSEPRPLSGRTSYNEQFF. The entire variable domain, with the rest obtained from reference TRBV2 and TRBJ2-1, is as follows: EPEVTQTPSHQVTQMGQEVILRCVPISNHLYFYWYRQILGQKVEFLVSFYNNEISEKSEIFDDQFSVERPDGSNFTLKIRSTKLEDSAMYFCASSEPRPLSGRTSYNEQFFGPGTRLTVL.

CDR3 in amino acids: CASKSGGKGPDTQYF. CDR3 bases: TGTGCCAGCAAATCGGGCGGGAAGGGACCAGATACGCAGTATTTT. The rearrangement joins TRBV9 to TRBJ2-3; D perhaps matches TRBD2 (6 bases). Germline assignment: CDR1 SGDLS and CDR2 YYNGEE. The V end lost 6 bases, the J end lost 4 bases, and 18 bases lay between the germline ends. CDR3 length: 15 amino acids.

This clone showed up just once. The V and J genes are TRBV5-5 and TRBJ2-7; TRBD1 agrees at 9 bases. The V gene end was trimmed by 4 bases and the J gene end by 2 bases; junction bases not matched to a gene: 10. Per germline, CDR1 SGHKS and CDR2 YYEKEE (reference sequence). The CDR3 sequence is 16 residues long. CDR3 nucleotide sequence: TGTGCCAGCAGCCAAAACACGGGACAGGGCACCTACGAGCAGTACTTC. Translated, it gives CASSQNTGQGTYEQYF.

The chain carries TRBV9 and TRBJ2-7; 8 bases agree with TRBD2. V trimming: 6 bases; J trimming: 6 bases; junction bases outside the gene matches: 14. Per the germline V gene, CDR1 is SGDLS and CDR2 is YYNGEE. The CDR3 covers 15 residues. CDR3 bases: TGTGCCAGCAATCGGGGACTAGGGGGTCGATCCGAGCAGTACTTC. Translating gives CASNRGLGGRSEQYF.

The rearrangement joins TRBV6-5 to TRBJ1-2; D gene unclear. V lost 0 bases and J lost 8, with 19 bases in between. Germline V gene data show CDR1 as MNHEY and CDR2 as SVGAGI. There are 16 residues in the CDR3. The CDR3 sequence: CASSYSHLRRIGGYTF. CDR3 nucleotides: TGTGCCAGCAGTTACTCCCATCTCAGAAGAATTGGCGGCTACACCTTC.

V and J are TRBV5-1 and TRBJ2-3; 13 bases map to TRBD2. The CDR3 is 16 amino acids. With V trimmed by 3 bases and J by 2 bases, 3 bases remained unmatched. The germline V gene has CDR1 SGHRS and CDR2 YFSETQ. CDR3 in DNA: TGCGCCAGCAGCTCAGGGACTAGCGGGAACACAGATACGCAGTATTTT. This sequence encodes CASSSGTSGNTDTQYF.

This clone was seen just once. The chain employs TRBV27 and TRBJ2-7; 10 bases match TRBD1. V gave up 4 bases and J gave up 2 bases; unmatched junction bases: 17. The CDR3 runs 19 residues. Germline V gene lookup returns CDR1 MNHEY and CDR2 SMNVEV (reference sequence). CDR3 sequence reads: CASSSQVGGGTGDPYEQYF. CDR3 bases: TGTGCCAGCAGTTCCCAGGTCGGGGGGGGGACAGGGGATCCCTACGAGCAGTACTTC.

This sequence joins TRBV5-1 and TRBJ2-7; 12 bases align to TRBD2. The V and J ends lost 0 bases and 4 bases, in that order; junction bases with no gene match: 5. This CDR3 has 16 amino acids. Germline V gives CDR1 SGHRS, CDR2 YFSETQ. The CDR3 reads CASSLELAGGFYEQYF. For the CDR3, the DNA is TGCGCCAGCAGCTTGGAACTAGCGGGAGGATTTTACGAGCAGTACTTC.

This rearrangement joins TRBV4-1 to TRBJ1-2; 9 nucleotides line up with TRBD1. This CDR3 comprises 15 residues. Germline V gene sequence: CDR1 MGHRA, CDR2 YSYEKL. Trimming removed 1 base from V and 6 bases from J; junction bases left unmatched: 6. The CDR3 protein is CASSQGDRELDGYTF. CDR3 in DNA: TGCGCCAGCAGCCAAGGGGACAGGGAGCTGGATGGCTACACCTTC.

This clone has more than one count but fewer than ten. The chain couples TRBV28 to TRBJ1-2; TRBD1 is a possible D gene (6 bases). Germline-derived CDR1 and CDR2 are MDHEN and SYDVKM. The CDR3 is 13 amino acids. Trimming removed 2 bases from V and 4 bases from J, with 8 bases in between. The DNA of the CDR3 is TGTGCCAGCAGTTTAGGGGACACCTATGGCTACACCTTC. The encoded protein is CASSLGDTYGYTF.

Written as DNA, the CDR3 is TGTGCCAGCAGTTTGAACTCTCTTACGAGGGAGCAGTTCTTC. It codes for CASSLNSLTREQFF. The chain uses TRBV27 and TRBJ2-1; D is ambiguous. V was cut by 3 bases and J by 10 bases, with 16 bases left in between. Germline V lookup: CDR1 MNHEY, CDR2 SMNVEV (reference sequence). CDR3 length: 14 amino acids.

V usage is TRBV27 and J usage is TRBJ1-2; 12 bases line up with TRBD1. V was pared by 5 bases and J by 6 bases, with 13 bases of the junction left unmatched. The CDR3 has 17 residues. Germline CDR1 and CDR2: MNHEY and SMNVEV (reference sequence). Here the CDR3 reads CASSQYTGTGGFNGYTF. The CDR3, as DNA: TGTGCCAGCAGTCAATACACCGGGACAGGGGGCTTTAATGGCTACACCTTC.

The genes are TRBV12-5 and TRBJ2-5, with TRBD2 identical over 11 bases. V lost 6 bases to trimming and J lost 1 base; unmatched junction nucleotides: 7. The CDR3 totals 16 residues. Germline V gene lookup returns CDR1 LGHNT and CDR2 FRNRAP. CDR3 sequence (DNA): TGTGCTAGTGGGTCTTCCGGGACTAGCGGCCAAGAGACCCAGTACTTC. Its protein product is CASGSSGTSGQETQYF.

V is TRBV2 and J is TRBJ2-5, with 11 bases fitting TRBD2. CDR1 and CDR2 from the germline V gene are SNHLY and FYNNEI. After removal of 6 bases from V and 4 bases from J, the junction contained 10 bases not matched to a gene. This CDR3 has 16 residues. The CDR3: CASRATSGRTGETQYF. In DNA form, the CDR3 reads TGTGCCAGCAGGGCTACTAGCGGGAGAACTGGAGAGACCCAGTACTTC.

The sample holds a few counts of this clone. The chain couples TRBV11-1 to TRBJ1-1; perhaps TRBD1 as D (6 bases). The V end was cut by 2 bases, the J end by 6 bases, with 13 bases between. Germline lookup yields CDR1 SGHAT and CDR2 FQDESV (reference sequence). The CDR3 has 14 amino acids. CDR3 DNA sequence: TGTGCCAGCAGCTTATTGGGGGGGCCTGCTGAAGCTTTCTTT. This translates into CASSLLGGPAEAFF.

Only a few counts were recorded for this clone. The CDR3 DNA reads as TGTGCCAGCAGCTTAAGCCTAGCGGGAGGACCGGACTACGAGCAGTACTTC. It specifies CASSLSLAGGPDYEQYF. V and J are TRBV7-2 and TRBJ2-7, with 11 bases aligning to TRBD2. Trimming cost V 2 bases and J 3 bases; bases outside gene matches: 9. Germline CDR1 is SGHTA and CDR2 is FQGNSA. CDR3 length equals 17 residues.